Presented here are 8 T cell receptor beta chains from one specimen sequenced in a study of Graves' ophthalmopathy and Graves' hyperthyroidism. Amplification targeted the TCR beta CDR3 regions, with RNA transcripts as the source material. An opening RT-PCR round employed HTBI primers and preceded a second-round multiplex PCR. TCRdb re-analysed the multiplex PCR reads in MiXCR, keeping a single row per CDR3 protein. Of about 740,000 distinct CDR3 sequences listed, 35% to 50% are singletons. The material sequenced was peripheral blood. The source is an adult man with Graves' ophthalmopathy.

This clonotype was counted at least ten times. This chain connects TRBV10-3 to TRBJ2-2, with D unresolved. The V end was cut by 0 bases, the J end by 2 bases, with 7 bases between. The V gene's germline CDR1 is ENHRY and CDR2 SYGVKD. The CDR3 sequence is 15 residues long. The CDR3 DNA reads TGTGCCATCAGTGAGTCTGGAGTAAACACCGGGGAGCTGTTTTTT. This sequence encodes CAISESGVNTGELFF.

The chain joins TRBV2 to TRBJ1-2, with D tentatively TRBD1 (5 bases). Trimming removed 1 base at V and 1 base at J, with 13 bases between. The germline V gene encodes CDR1 SNHLY and CDR2 FYNNEI. The CDR3 runs to 16 residues. CDR3 region: CASSEGEVGDNYGYTF. The CDR3 coding sequence is TGTGCCAGCAGTGAAGGGGAGGTGGGGGATAACTATGGCTACACCTTC.

This clonotype appeared many times. The chain has TRBV9 and TRBJ2-7; 7 bases are shared with TRBD2. The CDR3 is made up of 13 amino acids. From germline, CDR1 is SGDLS and CDR2 YYNGEE. V trimming: 0 bases; J trimming: 4 bases; junction bases outside the gene matches: 1. The CDR3 DNA sequence: TGTGCCAGCAGCGTAGGAGCGGGGTACGAGCAGTACTTC. This gives the protein CASSVGAGYEQYF.

This clonotype was observed many times. The chain couples TRBV20-1 to TRBJ1-2; D possibly corresponds to TRBD1 (5 bases). The germline V and J ends were trimmed by 3 bases and 5 bases, with 13 bases remaining between them. The CDR3 extends over 13 amino acids. The germline V gene has CDR1 DFQATT and CDR2 SNEGSKA (reference sequence). CDR3: CSASPRDLYGYTF. CDR3 DNA sequence: TGCAGTGCTAGTCCCAGGGATCTGTATGGCTACACCTTC.

This clonotype was seen a few times. This chain links TRBV12-5 with TRBJ1-2; maybe TRBD1 (5 bases). CDR3 length: 13 amino acids. V was shortened by 6 bases and J by 8 bases, with 16 bases between the two germline ends. From germline, CDR1 is LGHNT and CDR2 FRNRAP. The CDR3 DNA reads as TGTGCTAGTGGCACCGGGACCGCGCGCGGCTACACCTTC. It yields the protein CASGTGTARGYTF.

This clonotype was found many times. The rearrangement joins TRBV29-1 to TRBJ1-5, with a tentative D call TRBD1 (5 bases). The CDR3 length is 13 residues. V gave up 8 bases and J gave up 2 bases, with 13 bases separating them. Germline CDR1 reads SQVTM; CDR2 reads ANQGSEA. The CDR3 reads CSLEGCCNQPQHF. The CDR3 DNA sequence: TGCAGCCTAGAGGGGTGTTGCAATCAGCCCCAGCATTTT.

The chain has TRBV6-5 and TRBJ1-5; D is unclear. Trimming took off 3 bases at V and 4 bases at J, with 7 bases between the two ends. Germline V lookup: CDR1 MNHEY, CDR2 SVGAGI. The CDR3 has 13 amino acids. The CDR3 coding sequence is TGTGCCAGCAGTTATACTGTAAATCAGCCCCAGCATTTT. As protein: CASSYTVNQPQHF.

At least ten counts were recorded for this clonotype. The chain employs TRBV9 and TRBJ1-6, with D perhaps TRBD1 (6 bases). CDR3 length equals 15 residues. Deletions cut 2 bases from V and 7 bases from J, with 13 bases between. The germline V gene encodes CDR1 SGDLS and CDR2 YYNGEE. CDR3 sequence: CASSVGGGRNSPLHF. In nucleotides, the CDR3 is TGTGCCAGCAGCGTTGGCGGGGGCCGGAATTCACCCCTCCACTTT. Combining the CDR3 with reference TRBV9 and TRBJ1-6 gives the whole variable domain DSGVTQTPKHLITATGQRVTLRCSPRSGDLSVYWYQQSLDQGLQFLIQYYNGEERAKGNILERFSAQQFPDLHSELNLSSLELGDSALYFCASSVGGGRNSPLHFGNGTRLTVT.